Following are 17 T cell receptor beta chains from one sample sequenced in a study of monozygotic twins with cystic fibrosis. Only in-frame clones appear in the TCRdb table, and some are missing; sequencing was by immunoSEQ multiplex PCR. The table includes more than 9,000 clones, 99% detected once. Sequenced input: blood. These receptors all come from a man in his late teens or twenties with cystic fibrosis.

The chain links TRBV6-6 to TRBJ2-6; D uncertain. Trimming removed 2 bases from V and 4 bases from J, with 12 bases in between. The CDR3 loop spans 16 amino acids. Germline lookup yields CDR1 MNHNY and CDR2 SVGAGI (reference sequence). For the CDR3, the DNA is TGTGCCAGCAGTTACCCCTCAGTCTCCGGGGCCAACGTCCTGACTTTC. Translating gives CASSYPSVSGANVLTF.

This chain uses TRBV7-9 with TRBJ2-1; D gene unclear. The CDR3 has 15 residues. V lost 1 base, J lost 0 bases, and 7 bases lay in between. Germline CDR1 reads SEHNR; CDR2 reads FQNEAQ (reference sequence). The CDR3 sequence is CASSLGLSSYNEQFF. The CDR3, as DNA: TGTGCCAGCAGCTTAGGACTTAGCTCCTACAATGAGCAGTTCTTC.

The genes are TRBV6-5 and TRBJ1-1; 7 bases fit TRBD1. In germline, CDR1 is MNHEY, CDR2 SVGAGI. With 6 bases clipped from V and 5 bases from J, the junction kept 12 bases outside the gene matches. The CDR3 covers 15 residues. CDR3 protein: CASRTPGGLGTEAFF. CDR3 DNA sequence: TGTGCCAGCAGGACCCCAGGGGGGCTCGGGACTGAAGCTTTCTTT.

The chain recombines TRBV18 with TRBJ2-3; the D gene could be TRBD1 or TRBD2 (5 bases each). CDR1 and CDR2 from the germline V gene are KGHSH and LQKENI. Trimming took off 2 bases at V and 6 bases at J, with 12 bases between the two ends. This CDR3 region has 14 residues. The CDR3 region is CASSPGTRPDTQYF. CDR3 DNA sequence: TGTGCCAGCTCACCAGGGACGCGTCCGGATACGCAGTATTTT.

This chain joins TRBV14 and TRBJ2-3; 11 positions agree with TRBD2. The CDR3 spans 15 residues. Germline values: CDR1 SGHDN, CDR2 FVKESK. V trimming: 4 bases; J trimming: 3 bases; junction bases outside the gene matches: 3. The CDR3 spells CASSLRLAGTDTQYF. The CDR3 nucleotides are TGTGCCAGCAGCCTACGACTAGCGGGAACAGATACGCAGTATTTT.

The chain uses TRBV10-3 and TRBJ1-5; 7 bases agree with TRBD1. The length of the CDR3 is 15 residues. The V gene's germline CDR1 is ENHRY and CDR2 SYGVKD. The trim removed 10 bases at V and 2 bases at J, leaving 11 bases unmatched. CDR3 in amino acids: CATQGGREGNQPQHF. The CDR3 coding sequence is TGTGCCACCCAGGGGGGGCGAGAGGGCAATCAGCCCCAGCATTTT.

The CDR3 coding sequence is TGTGCCATCACTAGGGACCCCTCAGATACGCAGTATTTT. Its protein is CAITRDPSDTQYF. The rearrangement joins TRBV6-5 to TRBJ2-3, with D possibly being TRBD1 or TRBD2 (5 bases each). Trimming removed 10 bases at V and 4 bases at J, with 15 bases between. In germline, CDR1 is MNHEY, CDR2 SVGAGI. The CDR3 consists of 13 residues.

The CDR3 DNA is TGTGCCAGCAGCTTGGCCTATTCTCCAGTTTACAATGAGCAGTTCTTC. Encoded protein: CASSLAYSPVYNEQFF. The chain couples TRBV5-6 to TRBJ2-1; no reliable D call. Germline V gene data show CDR1 as SGHDT and CDR2 as YYEEEE. The CDR3 consists of 16 residues. V lost 0 bases, J lost 4 bases, and 14 bases lay in between. Full variable domain (outside the CDR3, taken from reference TRBV5-6 and TRBJ2-1): DAGVTQSPTHLIKTRGQQVTLRCSPKSGHDTVSWYQQALGQGPQFIFQYYEEEERQRGNFPDRFSGHQFPNYSSELNVNALLLGDSALYLCASSLAYSPVYNEQFFGPGTRLTVL.

The chain recombines TRBV6-1 with TRBJ1-3, with D unresolved. V dropped 4 bases and J dropped 0 bases, with 4 bases sitting between them. This CDR3 region has 13 residues. Germline CDR1 is MNHNS and CDR2 is SASEGT. The CDR3 here is CASSGFSGNTIYF. The CDR3, as DNA: TGTGCCAGCAGTGGTTTCTCTGGAAACACCATATATTTT.

The chain links TRBV5-6 to TRBJ1-1; no firm D call. This CDR3 contains 15 residues. The V and J ends lost 4 bases and 1 base respectively, with 14 bases between them. Germline assignment: CDR1 SGHDT and CDR2 YYEEEE. CDR3 in DNA: TGTGCCAGCAGCGTATACACCGTACCGAACACTGAAGCTTTCTTT. Translation: CASSVYTVPNTEAFF.

This sequence joins TRBV29-1 and TRBJ2-5, with D tentatively TRBD1 or TRBD2 (6 bases each). Germline CDR1 is SQVTM and CDR2 is ANQGSEA. V was shortened by 0 bases and J by 4 bases, with 12 bases between the two germline ends. The CDR3 is 14 amino acids. Here the CDR3 DNA reads TGCAGCGTTGAAGAGTATGGAGGGGGAGAGACCCAGTACTTC. Amino acid sequence: CSVEEYGGGETQYF. Looking up the rest from reference TRBV29-1 and TRBJ2-5 gives the full variable domain: SAVISQKPSRDICQRGTSLTIQCQVDSQVTMMFWYRQQPGQSLTLIATANQGSEATYESGFVIDKFPISRPNLTFSTLTVSNMSPEDSSIYLCSVEEYGGGETQYFGPGTRLLVL.

This chain connects TRBV7-6 to TRBJ2-3, with a tentative D call TRBD2 (7 bases). The V end lost 1 base, the J end lost 4 bases, and 12 bases lay between the germline ends. Germline-derived CDR1 and CDR2 are SGHVS and FNYEAQ. This CDR3 spans 15 amino acids. The CDR3 DNA reads TGTGCCAGCAGCTTAGGGGGGGGCCGGTCAGATACGCAGTATTTT. Translated, it gives CASSLGGGRSDTQYF.

The chain carries TRBV30 and TRBJ2-7; D is unresolved. The germline V gene encodes CDR1 GTSNPN and CDR2 SVGIG (reference sequence). Trimming pared 2 bases from V and 0 bases from J, leaving 2 bases between. The CDR3 contains 11 residues. CDR3 bases: TGTGCCTGGAGTACCTCCTACGAGCAGTACTTC. It codes for CAWSTSYEQYF.

CDR3 in DNA: TGTGCCTGGAGTCTGGGGAGAGGCAATCAGCCCCAGCATTTT. Translated, it gives CAWSLGRGNQPQHF. The chain combines TRBV30 with TRBJ1-5; D is undetermined. V was trimmed by 2 bases and J by 2 bases, leaving 10 bases between them. CDR3 length equals 14 residues. Looked up from germline, CDR1 is GTSNPN and CDR2 is SVGIG (reference sequence). Variable domain in full (rest from reference TRBV30 and TRBJ1-5): SQTIHQWPATLVQPVGSPLSLECTVEGTSNPNLYWYRQAAGRGLQLLFYSVGIGQISSEVPQNLSASRPQDRQFILSSKKLLLSDSGFYLCAWSLGRGNQPQHFGDGTRLSIL.

This chain uses TRBV18 with TRBJ2-3; no definite D call. Germline-derived CDR1 and CDR2 are KGHSH and LQKENI. Trimming shortened V by 2 bases and J by 2 bases, and 8 bases separated the two germline ends. This CDR3 spans 14 amino acids. The CDR3 DNA sequence: TGTGCCAGCTCACCAAGGCAGACCACAGATACGCAGTATTTT. Translated, it gives CASSPRQTTDTQYF.

This clone has a single count. This sequence joins TRBV7-6 and TRBJ2-2; D remains unclear. CDR3 length: 16 residues. Looked up from germline, CDR1 is SGHVS and CDR2 is FNYEAQ. Trimming left V 1 base short and J 1 base short, with 10 bases between. DNA of the CDR3: TGTGCCAGCAGCTTAGTTGGGGTCCTGAACACCGGGGAGCTGTTTTTT. Residues: CASSLVGVLNTGELFF.

This clone was seen once. V gene TRBV27 combines with J gene TRBJ1-4, with D perhaps TRBD1 (5 bases). Looked up from germline, CDR1 is MNHEY and CDR2 is SMNVEV (reference sequence). Between the trimmed V and J ends, which lost 5 bases and 6 bases, there was a span of 19 bases. This CDR3 contains 16 residues. CDR3 coding DNA: TGTGCCAGCAGTCTGGCTGGGGCAGGGTGGGATGAAAAACTGTTTTTT. Amino acid sequence: CASSLAGAGWDEKLFF.